Described below is a single T cell receptor beta chain sequence and its context. Its matching antigen is unknown. The data stem from a study of T cell responses to AZD1222 COVID-19 vaccine. Assay: immunoSEQ multiplex PCR; the TCRdb copy retains only in-frame clones and omits some. This repertoire shows about 88,000 clones, about nine tenths found once; its top ten account for about 5%. Doses given second, at about 4 or about 12 weeks, were pooled. The CDR3 length is 10 residues. Trimming took 5 bases from V and 8 from J, leaving 4 bases between them. Germline CDR1 reads LNHDA; CDR2 reads SQIVND (reference sequence). Study-level results: Repertoire sampling happened only post peak T cell response. Regions 160-218 and 743-854 held dominance among vaccine-associated CD4 TCRs, which spanned spike. Donors were chiefly white British, with a greater number of females, and clonal diversity was perhaps underestimated.

The rearrangement uses TRBV19 and TRBJ1-5; D ambiguous. The sample consisted of peripheral blood, taken 28 days after the second AZD1222 dose. This receptor was obtained from an adult who received the AZD1222 COVID-19 vaccine. CDR3 sequence: CASSPEPQHF. DNA of the CDR3: TGTGCCAGTAGTCCGGAGCCCCAGCATTTT.